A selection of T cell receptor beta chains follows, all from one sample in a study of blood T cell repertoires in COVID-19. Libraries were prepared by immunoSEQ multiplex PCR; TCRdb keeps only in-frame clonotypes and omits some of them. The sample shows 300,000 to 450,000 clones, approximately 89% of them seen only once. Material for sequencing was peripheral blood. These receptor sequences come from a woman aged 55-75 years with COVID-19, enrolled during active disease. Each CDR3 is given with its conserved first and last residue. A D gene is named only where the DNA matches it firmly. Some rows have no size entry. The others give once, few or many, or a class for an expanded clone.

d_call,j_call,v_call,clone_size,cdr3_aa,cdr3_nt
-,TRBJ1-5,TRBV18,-,CASSPSGNSNQPQHF,TGTGCCAGCTCACCTTCAGGAAATAGCAATCAGCCCCAGCATTTT
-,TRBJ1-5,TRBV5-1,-,CASSLGQPNQPQHF,TGCGCCAGCAGCCTCGGACAGCCCAATCAGCCCCAGCATTTT
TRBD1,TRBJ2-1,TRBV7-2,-,CASSLAGDRAYNEQFF,TGTGCCAGCAGCTTGGCGGGGGACAGGGCCTACAATGAGCAGTTCTTC
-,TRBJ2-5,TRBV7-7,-,CASSLTGHQETQYF,TGTGCTAGCAGCTTAACGGGACATCAAGAGACCCAGTACTTC
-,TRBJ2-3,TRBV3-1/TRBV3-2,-,CASSQDGGDTQYF,TGTGCCAGCAGCCAAGATGGAGGAGATACGCAGTATTTT
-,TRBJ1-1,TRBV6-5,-,CASSYSIQGSAEAFF,TGTGCCAGCAGTTACTCCATTCAGGGATCGGCTGAAGCTTTCTTT
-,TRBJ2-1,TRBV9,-,CASSAQDGITNEQFF,TGTGCCAGCAGCGCCCAGGACGGGATCACCAATGAGCAGTTCTTC
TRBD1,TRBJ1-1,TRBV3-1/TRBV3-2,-,CASSPGSGQAMNTEAFF,TGTGCCAGCAGCCCCGGATCGGGACAGGCAATGAACACTGAAGCTTTCTTT
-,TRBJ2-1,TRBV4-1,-,CASSQVGIADEQFF,TGCGCCAGCAGCCAAGTAGGAATAGCGGATGAGCAGTTCTTC
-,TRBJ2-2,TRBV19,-,CASSIPRVRSMGELFF,TGTGCCAGTAGTATTCCGAGGGTTAGGAGTATGGGGGAGCTGTTTTTT
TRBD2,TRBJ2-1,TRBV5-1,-,CASSDFSGGGNEQFF,TGCGCCAGCAGCGACTTTAGCGGGGGGGGTAATGAGCAGTTCTTC
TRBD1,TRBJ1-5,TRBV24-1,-,CATGAGGFQPQHF,TGTGCCACCGGTGCAGGGGGATTTCAGCCCCAGCATTTT
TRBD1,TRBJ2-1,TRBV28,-,CASSRPDRAVYKFF,TGTGCCAGCAGCAGACCCGACAGGGCGGTATATAAGTTCTTC
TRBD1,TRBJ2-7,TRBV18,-,CASSPDGQGVSYEQYF,TGTGCCAGCTCACCCGACGGACAGGGGGTCTCCTACGAGCAGTACTTC
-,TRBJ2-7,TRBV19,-,CASKDSGPYEQYF,TGTGCCAGTAAGGACAGCGGACCCTACGAGCAGTACTTC
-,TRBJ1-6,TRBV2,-,CARARGNSPLHF,TGTGCCAGAGCAAGGGGAAATTCACCCCTCCACTTT
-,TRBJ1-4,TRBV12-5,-,CASGLLAATNEKLFF,TGTGCTAGTGGTTTGCTGGCTGCAACTAATGAAAAACTGTTTTTT
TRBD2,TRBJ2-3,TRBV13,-,CATSLAGGDGGARDTDTQYF,TGTGCCACCAGCTTAGCGGGGGGGGATGGAGGGGCCAGGGACACAGATACGCAGTATTTT
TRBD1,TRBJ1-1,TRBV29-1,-,CSVAGQGETEAFF,TGCAGCGTTGCCGGACAGGGGGAGACTGAAGCTTTCTTT
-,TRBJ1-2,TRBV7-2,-,CASSLAFFPYTF,TGTGCCAGCAGCTTAGCCTTTTTTCCCTACACCTTC
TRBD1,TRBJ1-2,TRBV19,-,CASKQGSLGYTF,TGTGCCAGTAAACAGGGGTCTTTGGGCTACACCTTC
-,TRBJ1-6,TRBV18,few,CASSAGSDNSPLHF,TGTGCCAGCTCCGCAGGGTCTGATAATTCACCCCTCCACTTT
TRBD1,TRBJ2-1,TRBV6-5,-,CASTTTGGNEQFF,TGTGCCAGCACCACGACAGGGGGCAATGAGCAGTTCTTC
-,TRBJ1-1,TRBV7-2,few,CASSLALRGTEAFF,TGTGCCAGCAGCTTAGCGCTAAGGGGAACTGAAGCTTTCTTT
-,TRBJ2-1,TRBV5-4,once,CASSLPYKEGAGYNEQFF,TGTGCCAGCAGCTTACCCTACAAGGAGGGGGCCGGGTACAATGAGCAGTTCTTC
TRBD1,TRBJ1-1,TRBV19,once,CASSRTGGSTEAFF,TGTGCCAGTAGCAGAACAGGGGGGAGCACTGAAGCTTTCTTT